This record concerns one TCR beta chain sequence. As yet, its antigen is unknown. Using immunoSEQ multiplex PCR, the repertoire was profiled, and TCRdb retains in-frame clones only, with some absent. The sample contains roughly 200,000 clones, 85% to 95% of which appear only once. This sample stems from a study of T cell responses to AZD1222 COVID-19 vaccine. Study-wide points: After two AZD1222 doses, spike-specific TCR breadth and depth rose versus day 0. Just a handful of AZD1222 recipients were seropositive at baseline. Without day 14 samples, only post-peak T cell repertoires were studied.

Trimming stripped 6 bases from V and 12 bases from J, with 15 bases between. Germline V gene data show CDR1 as SNHLY and CDR2 as FYNNEI. The CDR3 has 12 amino acids. This sample comprised peripheral blood, obtained 28 days after the second dose of the MenACWY control vaccine. The chain uses TRBV2 and TRBJ1-5; no clear D gene. This TCR was sampled from an adult who received the MenACWY meningococcal vaccine as a control. The CDR3 DNA follows: TGTGCCAGCAGCGCGGACCGACCTCTCCAGCATTTT. It is translated as CASSADRPLQHF. Drawing the rest from reference TRBV2 and TRBJ1-5, the complete variable domain is EPEVTQTPSHQVTQMGQEVILRCVPISNHLYFYWYRQILGQKVEFLVSFYNNEISEKSEIFDDQFSVERPDGSNFTLKIRSTKLEDSAMYFCASSADRPLQHFGDGTRLSIL.